A selection of T cell receptor beta chains follows, all from one sample in a study of blood T cell repertoires in COVID-19. TCRdb keeps only in-frame clones here, not all; method: immunoSEQ multiplex PCR. Of about 320,000 clones listed, roughly 90% were seen once; the top ten hold 4.5% to 6.5%. Sequenced input: PBMCs or T cells enriched from blood (not recorded which). These receptors all come from a man aged 55 to 70 who had recovered from COVID-19. The CDR3 runs from the conserved cysteine through the conserved F or W. D genes are given only for firm matches. Expanded clones get a size class; other rows say once, few or many, or leave the size out.

D gene: TRBD2
V gene: TRBV6-6
clone size: -
J gene: TRBJ2-3
CDR3 DNA: TGTGCCAGCAGTCCCGGGACTAGCGGGAGTATGTCAGATACGCAGTATTTT
CDR3 protein: CASSPGTSGSMSDTQYF

D gene: TRBD2
V gene: TRBV14
clone size: -
J gene: TRBJ2-3
CDR3 DNA: TGTGCCAGCAGCCAAAGTCTAGCGGGAGTTACGCAGTATTTT
CDR3 protein: CASSQSLAGVTQYF

D gene: TRBD2
V gene: TRBV6-2/TRBV6-3
clone size: -
J gene: TRBJ2-5
CDR3 DNA: TGTGCCAGCAGTTACCCCAGCGGGAGGGCCAGCGGTTACCAAGAGACCCAGTACTTC
CDR3 protein: CASSYPSGRASGYQETQYF

D gene: -
V gene: TRBV6-6
clone size: -
J gene: TRBJ1-2
CDR3 DNA: TGTGCCAGCAGTTACTCCTCGGGGGACTATGGCTACACCTTC
CDR3 protein: CASSYSSGDYGYTF

D gene: -
V gene: TRBV5-4
clone size: -
J gene: TRBJ1-6
CDR3 DNA: TGTGCCAGCAGCTTGTTGCAGGGTAATTCACCCCTCCACTTT
CDR3 protein: CASSLLQGNSPLHF

D gene: TRBD1
V gene: TRBV7-9
clone size: -
J gene: TRBJ1-4
CDR3 DNA: TGTGCCAGCAGCGTAACCGGGACAGTGGATGAAAAACTGTTTTTT
CDR3 protein: CASSVTGTVDEKLFF

D gene: TRBD2
V gene: TRBV27
clone size: -
J gene: TRBJ2-5
CDR3 DNA: TGTGCCAGCAGTTCCAACCCCGGACTAGCGGGAGCAGAGACCCAGTACTTC
CDR3 protein: CASSSNPGLAGAETQYF

D gene: -
V gene: TRBV20-1
clone size: once
J gene: TRBJ2-2
CDR3 DNA: TGCAGTGCTAGTCGGGCGGGCTCAAACACCGGGGAGCTGTTTTTT
CDR3 protein: CSASRAGSNTGELFF

D gene: TRBD2
V gene: TRBV5-8
clone size: once
J gene: TRBJ2-3
CDR3 DNA: TGTGCCAGCAGCTTGGAGGCGGGGGTACAGACAGATACGCAGTATTTT
CDR3 protein: CASSLEAGVQTDTQYF

D gene: -
V gene: TRBV11-2
clone size: -
J gene: TRBJ1-2
CDR3 DNA: TGTGCCAGCAGCTTAGTGGGCCACGGGAGCTATGGCTACACCTTC
CDR3 protein: CASSLVGHGSYGYTF

D gene: -
V gene: TRBV13
clone size: -
J gene: TRBJ1-5
CDR3 DNA: TGTGCCAGCAGCTTAGGTTCGGCGGGAGGTGGGAGCAATCAGCCCCAGCATTTT
CDR3 protein: CASSLGSAGGGSNQPQHF

D gene: TRBD2
V gene: TRBV5-4
clone size: -
J gene: TRBJ2-7
CDR3 DNA: TGTGCCAGCAACGGGGGGGGCAAGAGCTCCTACGAGCAGTACTTC
CDR3 protein: CASNGGGKSSYEQYF

D gene: -
V gene: TRBV28
clone size: once
J gene: TRBJ1-2
CDR3 DNA: TGTGCCAGCAGTGCCCTGGGCAGGGCAGGCTATGGCTACACCTTC
CDR3 protein: CASSALGRAGYGYTF

D gene: -
V gene: TRBV5-1
clone size: -
J gene: TRBJ2-2
CDR3 DNA: TGCGCCAGCAGCCGGGACTGGGACACCGGGGAGCTGTTTTTT
CDR3 protein: CASSRDWDTGELFF

D gene: TRBD1
V gene: TRBV7-6
clone size: -
J gene: TRBJ1-6
CDR3 DNA: TGTGCCAGCAGTCCTCGACAGGGTGGAAGAGATTCACCCCTCCACTTT
CDR3 protein: CASSPRQGGRDSPLHF

D gene: -
V gene: TRBV9
clone size: -
J gene: TRBJ2-7
CDR3 DNA: TGTGCCAGCAACCCAGGAGGGACTTCCTACGAGCAGTACTTC
CDR3 protein: CASNPGGTSYEQYF

D gene: TRBD2
V gene: TRBV7-2
clone size: -
J gene: TRBJ2-5
CDR3 DNA: TGTGCCAGCAGCTTAGGAGAATGGGCCGGGGGGAGGACCCAGTACTTC
CDR3 protein: CASSLGEWAGGRTQYF

D gene: -
V gene: TRBV12-1
clone size: -
J gene: TRBJ2-7
CDR3 DNA: TGTGCCAGCAGCTTTGCGCTTCGACTTCTCTCCTACGAGCAGTACTTC
CDR3 protein: CASSFALRLLSYEQYF

D gene: TRBD1
V gene: TRBV6-5
clone size: -
J gene: TRBJ2-3
CDR3 DNA: TGTGCCAGCAGGGGACAGGGCACAGATACGCAGTATTTT
CDR3 protein: CASRGQGTDTQYF

D gene: -
V gene: TRBV5-1
clone size: -
J gene: TRBJ2-7
CDR3 DNA: TGCGCCAGCAGCTTGGCGCCGGTCCCGCCAGGGTTTTCCTACGAGCAGTACTTC
CDR3 protein: CASSLAPVPPGFSYEQYF

D gene: -
V gene: TRBV18
clone size: -
J gene: TRBJ1-1
CDR3 DNA: TGTGCCAGCTCAACGACAGTGAACACTGAAGCTTTCTTT
CDR3 protein: CASSTTVNTEAFF

D gene: TRBD1
V gene: TRBV10-1
clone size: -
J gene: TRBJ2-2
CDR3 DNA: TGCGCCAGCAGATGGACAGGGCTCGGCGGGGAGCTGTTTTTT
CDR3 protein: CASRWTGLGGELFF

D gene: TRBD1
V gene: TRBV3-1/TRBV3-2
clone size: -
J gene: TRBJ2-1
CDR3 DNA: TGTGCCAGCAGCCACCGAAAGACAGGGAATGGTTCCTACAATGAGCAGTTCTTC
CDR3 protein: CASSHRKTGNGSYNEQFF

D gene: -
V gene: TRBV5-1
clone size: once
J gene: TRBJ2-2
CDR3 DNA: TGCGCCAGCAGCTTGGCCCCAGGTTCGTACACCGGGGAGCTGTTTTTT
CDR3 protein: CASSLAPGSYTGELFF

D gene: -
V gene: TRBV7-2
clone size: -
J gene: TRBJ1-6
CDR3 DNA: TGTGCCAGCAGCCAAAACGTGGGACAAGTTAACTCACCCCTCCACTTT
CDR3 protein: CASSQNVGQVNSPLHF

D gene: -
V gene: TRBV4-2
clone size: -
J gene: TRBJ1-3
CDR3 DNA: TGTGCCAGCAGCCAAGGAGCGCTGGACTCTGGAAACACCATATATTTT
CDR3 protein: CASSQGALDSGNTIYF

D gene: -
V gene: TRBV11-2
clone size: -
J gene: TRBJ1-3
CDR3 DNA: TGTGCCAGCAGCATCTTACTATCTGGAAACACCATATATTTT
CDR3 protein: CASSILLSGNTIYF

D gene: TRBD1
V gene: TRBV29-1
clone size: -
J gene: TRBJ2-5
CDR3 DNA: TGCAGCAGCTCGGGACAGTCCATGGGGGAGACCCAGTACTTC
CDR3 protein: CSSSGQSMGETQYF

D gene: -
V gene: TRBV6-5
clone size: once
J gene: TRBJ2-2
CDR3 DNA: TGTGCCAGCAGATACCTGCCAGGGACAAACACCGGGGAGCTGTTTTTT
CDR3 protein: CASRYLPGTNTGELFF

D gene: -
V gene: TRBV3-1/TRBV3-2
clone size: -
J gene: TRBJ1-2
CDR3 DNA: TGTGCCAGCAGTCCCCCCGGGGGTGGTGGCTACACCTTC
CDR3 protein: CASSPPGGGGYTF

D gene: -
V gene: TRBV19
clone size: -
J gene: TRBJ1-2
CDR3 DNA: TGTGCCAGTAGTCTACAGGGATCCTATGGCTACACCTTC
CDR3 protein: CASSLQGSYGYTF

D gene: -
V gene: TRBV29-1
clone size: -
J gene: TRBJ1-5
CDR3 DNA: TGCAGCGTGATCCAGGGAGGCGATCAGCCCCAGCATTTT
CDR3 protein: CSVIQGGDQPQHF

D gene: TRBD1
V gene: TRBV28
clone size: -
J gene: TRBJ1-1
CDR3 DNA: TGTGCCAGCAGTTGGTCCAGGGGGCGGCGGACTGAAGCTTTCTTT
CDR3 protein: CASSWSRGRRTEAFF

D gene: TRBD1
V gene: TRBV3-1/TRBV3-2
clone size: once
J gene: TRBJ2-3
CDR3 DNA: TGTGCCAGCAGCCAAGATCCAGGGGGCGGGCGGGATGGTCTAGGAGATACGCAGTATTTT
CDR3 protein: CASSQDPGGGRDGLGDTQYF

D gene: TRBD1
V gene: TRBV28
clone size: -
J gene: TRBJ1-4
CDR3 DNA: TGTGCCAGCAGTTCATCCCGGACAGGGCTGAAACTGTTTTTT
CDR3 protein: CASSSSRTGLKLFF

D gene: TRBD2
V gene: TRBV4-1
clone size: once
J gene: TRBJ2-7
CDR3 DNA: TGCGCCAGCAGCCTGAGACTAGCGGGAGGGTCCTACGAGCAGTACTTC
CDR3 protein: CASSLRLAGGSYEQYF

D gene: -
V gene: TRBV7-9
clone size: -
J gene: TRBJ2-5
CDR3 DNA: TGTGCCAGCAGCTTAATCCCAAACCAAGAGACCCAGTACTTC
CDR3 protein: CASSLIPNQETQYF